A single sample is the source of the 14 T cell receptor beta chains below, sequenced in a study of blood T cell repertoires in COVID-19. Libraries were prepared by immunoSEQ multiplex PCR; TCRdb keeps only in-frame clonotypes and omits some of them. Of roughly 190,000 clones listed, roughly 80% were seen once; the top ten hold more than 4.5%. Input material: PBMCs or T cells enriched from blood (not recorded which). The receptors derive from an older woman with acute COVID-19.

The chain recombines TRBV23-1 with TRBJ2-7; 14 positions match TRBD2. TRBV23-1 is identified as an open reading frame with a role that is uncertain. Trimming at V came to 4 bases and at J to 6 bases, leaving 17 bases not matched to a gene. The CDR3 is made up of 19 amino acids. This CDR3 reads CASSLPGLAGEIEWSEQYF. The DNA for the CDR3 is TGCGCCAGCAGTCTACCGGGACTAGCGGGAGAGATTGAGTGGAGCGAGCAGTACTTC.

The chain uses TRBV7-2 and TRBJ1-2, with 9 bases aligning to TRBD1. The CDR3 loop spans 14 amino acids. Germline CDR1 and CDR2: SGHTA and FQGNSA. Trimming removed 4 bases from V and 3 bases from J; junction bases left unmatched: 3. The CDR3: CASSSGQGHYGYTF. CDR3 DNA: TGTGCCAGCAGCTCGGGACAGGGACACTATGGCTACACCTTC.

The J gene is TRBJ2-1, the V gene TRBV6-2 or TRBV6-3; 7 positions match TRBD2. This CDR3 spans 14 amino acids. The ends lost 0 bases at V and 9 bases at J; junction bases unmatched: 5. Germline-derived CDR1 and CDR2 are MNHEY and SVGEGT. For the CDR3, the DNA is TGTGCCAGCAGTTACTCCGGCGGGAGCGGTGAGCAGTTCTTC. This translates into CASSYSGGSGEQFF.

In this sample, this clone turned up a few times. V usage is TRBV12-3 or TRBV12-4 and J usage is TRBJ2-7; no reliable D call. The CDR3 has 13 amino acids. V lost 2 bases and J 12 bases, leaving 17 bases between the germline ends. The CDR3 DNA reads TGTGCCAGCAGTTTACACAGCCAAGCTAACCTGTACTTC. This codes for CASSLHSQANLYF.

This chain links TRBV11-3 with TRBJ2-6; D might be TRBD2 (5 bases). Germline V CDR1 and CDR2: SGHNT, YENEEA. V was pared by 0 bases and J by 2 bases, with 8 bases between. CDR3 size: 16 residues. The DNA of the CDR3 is TGTGCCAGCAGCTTAGATCAGAGGGCTGGGGCCAACGTCCTGACTTTC. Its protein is CASSLDQRAGANVLTF.

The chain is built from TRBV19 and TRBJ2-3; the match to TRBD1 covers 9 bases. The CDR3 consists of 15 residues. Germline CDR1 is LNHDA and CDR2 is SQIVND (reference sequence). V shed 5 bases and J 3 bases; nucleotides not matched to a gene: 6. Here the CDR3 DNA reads TGTGCCAGTAGTCCGACGGGACAGGGAACAGATACGCAGTATTTT. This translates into CASSPTGQGTDTQYF.

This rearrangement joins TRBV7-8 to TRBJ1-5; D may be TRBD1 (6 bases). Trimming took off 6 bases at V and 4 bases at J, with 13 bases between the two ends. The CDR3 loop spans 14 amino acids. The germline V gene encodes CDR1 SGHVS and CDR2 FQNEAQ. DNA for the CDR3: TGTGCCAGCAGGACAGGAGATGGAAATCAGCCCCAGCATTTT. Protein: CASRTGDGNQPQHF.

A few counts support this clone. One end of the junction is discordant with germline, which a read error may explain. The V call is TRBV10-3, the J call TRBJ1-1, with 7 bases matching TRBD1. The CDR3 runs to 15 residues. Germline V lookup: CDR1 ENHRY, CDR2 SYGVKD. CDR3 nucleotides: TGTGGCATCAGTGTCCAAGGGGGCGCGTCCACTGAAGCTTTCTTT. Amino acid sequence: CGISVQGGASTEAFF.

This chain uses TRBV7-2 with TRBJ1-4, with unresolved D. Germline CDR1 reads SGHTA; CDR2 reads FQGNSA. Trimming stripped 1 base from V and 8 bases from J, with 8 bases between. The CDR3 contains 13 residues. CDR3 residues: CASSLGAQEKLFF. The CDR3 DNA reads TGTGCCAGCAGCTTAGGGGCACAAGAAAAACTGTTTTTT. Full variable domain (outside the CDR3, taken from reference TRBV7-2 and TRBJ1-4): GAGVSQSPSNKVTEKGKDVELRCDPISGHTALYWYRQSLGQGLEFLIYFQGNSAPDKSGLPSDRFSAERTGGSVSTLTIQRTQQEDSAVYLCASSLGAQEKLFFGSGTQLSVL.

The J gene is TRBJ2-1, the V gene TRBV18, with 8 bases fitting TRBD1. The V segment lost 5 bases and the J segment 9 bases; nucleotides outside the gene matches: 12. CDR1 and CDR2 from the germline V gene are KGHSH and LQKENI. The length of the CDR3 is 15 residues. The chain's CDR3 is CASSGTTGVYVEQFF. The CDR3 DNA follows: TGTGCCAGCTCAGGAACGACAGGGGTTTATGTTGAGCAGTTCTTC.

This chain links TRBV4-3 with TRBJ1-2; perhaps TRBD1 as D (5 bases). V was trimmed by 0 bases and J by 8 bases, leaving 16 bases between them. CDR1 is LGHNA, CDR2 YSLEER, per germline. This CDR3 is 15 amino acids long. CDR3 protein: CASSQDTTGTRGYTF. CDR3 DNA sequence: TGCGCCAGCAGCCAAGATACCACAGGTACTCGCGGCTACACCTTC.

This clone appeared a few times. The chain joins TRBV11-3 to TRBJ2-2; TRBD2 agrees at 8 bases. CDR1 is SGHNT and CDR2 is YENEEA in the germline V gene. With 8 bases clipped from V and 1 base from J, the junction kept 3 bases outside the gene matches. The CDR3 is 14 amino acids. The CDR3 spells CASRGGWNTGELFF. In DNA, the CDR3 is TGTGCCAGCCGCGGGGGGTGGAACACCGGGGAGCTGTTTTTT.

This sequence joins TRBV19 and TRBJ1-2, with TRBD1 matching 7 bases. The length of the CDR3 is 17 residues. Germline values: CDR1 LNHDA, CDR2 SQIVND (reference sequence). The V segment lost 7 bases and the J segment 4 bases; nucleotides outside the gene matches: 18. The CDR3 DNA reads TGTGCCAGTACCCGAGGGGACAGCAAAGCGATTATCTATGGCTACACCTTC. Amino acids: CASTRGDSKAIIYGYTF.

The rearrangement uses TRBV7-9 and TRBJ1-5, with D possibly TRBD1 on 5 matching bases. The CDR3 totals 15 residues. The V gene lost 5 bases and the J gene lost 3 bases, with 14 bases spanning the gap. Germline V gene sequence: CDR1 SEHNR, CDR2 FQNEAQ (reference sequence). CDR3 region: CASSPGGANNQPQHF. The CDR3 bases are TGTGCCAGCAGCCCCGGGGGTGCAAACAATCAGCCCCAGCATTTT.